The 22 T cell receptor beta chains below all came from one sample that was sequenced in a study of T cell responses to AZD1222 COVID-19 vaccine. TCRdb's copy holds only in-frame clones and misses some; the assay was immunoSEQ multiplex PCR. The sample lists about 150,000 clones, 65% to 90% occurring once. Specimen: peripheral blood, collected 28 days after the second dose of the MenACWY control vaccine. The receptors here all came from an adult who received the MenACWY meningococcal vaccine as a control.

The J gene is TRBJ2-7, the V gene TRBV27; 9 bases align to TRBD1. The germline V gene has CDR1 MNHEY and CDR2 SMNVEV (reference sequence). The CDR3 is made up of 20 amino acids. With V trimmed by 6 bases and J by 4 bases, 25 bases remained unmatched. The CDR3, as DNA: TGTGCCAGCAGCCCAACACCCCCGCGACAGGGGGGCCTCAGAGGGTACGAGCAGTACTTC. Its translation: CASSPTPPRQGGLRGYEQYF.

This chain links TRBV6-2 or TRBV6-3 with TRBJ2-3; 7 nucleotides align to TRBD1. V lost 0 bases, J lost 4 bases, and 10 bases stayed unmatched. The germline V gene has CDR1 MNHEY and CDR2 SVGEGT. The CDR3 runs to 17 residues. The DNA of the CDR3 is TGTGCCAGCAGTTACTCCCCGGACAGGAGAAGAGCAGATACGCAGTATTTT. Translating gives CASSYSPDRRRADTQYF.

The chain's CDR3 is CASSFDWQETQYF. Written as DNA, the CDR3 is TGTGCCAGCAGCTTTGACTGGCAAGAGACCCAGTACTTC. V and J are TRBV5-4 and TRBJ2-5, with D unclear. Looked up from germline, CDR1 is SGHNT and CDR2 is YYREEE (reference sequence). V was trimmed by 2 bases and J by 2 bases, leaving 7 bases between them. The CDR3 contains 13 residues.

CDR3 residues: CSASRGTNTEAFF. The DNA of the CDR3 is TGCAGCGCCTCGCGGGGGACGAACACTGAAGCTTTCTTT. This chain joins TRBV29-1 and TRBJ1-1, with a possible D match to TRBD1 (5 bases). V lost 7 bases to trimming and J lost 1 base, with 13 bases between them. Germline lookup yields CDR1 SQVTM and CDR2 ANQGSEA. CDR3 size: 13 residues.

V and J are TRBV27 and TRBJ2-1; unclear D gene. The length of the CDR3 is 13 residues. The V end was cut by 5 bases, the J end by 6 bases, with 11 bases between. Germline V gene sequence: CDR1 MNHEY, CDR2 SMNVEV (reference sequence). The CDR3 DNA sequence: TGTGCCAGCAGTGGAGTCTGGGGCAATGAGCAGTTCTTC. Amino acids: CASSGVWGNEQFF.

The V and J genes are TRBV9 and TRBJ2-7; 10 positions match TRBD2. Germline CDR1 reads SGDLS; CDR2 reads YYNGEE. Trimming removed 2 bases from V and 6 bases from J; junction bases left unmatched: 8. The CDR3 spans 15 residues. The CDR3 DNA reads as TGTGCCAGCAGCGTGACGAGCGGGAGGGCCGGCGAGCAGTACTTC. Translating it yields CASSVTSGRAGEQYF.

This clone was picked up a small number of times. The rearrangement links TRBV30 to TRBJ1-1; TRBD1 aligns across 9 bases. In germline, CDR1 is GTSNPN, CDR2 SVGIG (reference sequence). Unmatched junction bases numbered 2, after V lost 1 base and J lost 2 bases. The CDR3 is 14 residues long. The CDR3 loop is CAWSGDRVNTEAFF. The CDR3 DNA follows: TGTGCCTGGAGTGGGGACAGGGTAAACACTGAAGCTTTCTTT.

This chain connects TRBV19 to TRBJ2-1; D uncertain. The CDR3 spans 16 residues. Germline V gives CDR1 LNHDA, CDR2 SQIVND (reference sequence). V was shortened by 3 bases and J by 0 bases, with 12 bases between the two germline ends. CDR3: CASSMLVLSSYNEQFF. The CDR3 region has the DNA TGTGCCAGTAGTATGTTGGTACTTAGCTCCTACAATGAGCAGTTCTTC.

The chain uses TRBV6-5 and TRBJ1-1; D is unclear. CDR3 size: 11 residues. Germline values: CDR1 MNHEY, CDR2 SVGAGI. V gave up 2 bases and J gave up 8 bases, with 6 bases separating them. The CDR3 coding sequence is TGTGCCAGCAGTTACGATCGAGAAGCTTTCTTT. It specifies CASSYDREAFF.

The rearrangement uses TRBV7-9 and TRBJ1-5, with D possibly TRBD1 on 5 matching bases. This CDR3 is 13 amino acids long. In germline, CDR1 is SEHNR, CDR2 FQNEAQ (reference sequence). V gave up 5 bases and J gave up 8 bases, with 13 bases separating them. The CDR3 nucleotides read TGTGCCAGCAGCGTTCCTGGGGGGGAGCCCCAGCATTTT. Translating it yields CASSVPGGEPQHF.

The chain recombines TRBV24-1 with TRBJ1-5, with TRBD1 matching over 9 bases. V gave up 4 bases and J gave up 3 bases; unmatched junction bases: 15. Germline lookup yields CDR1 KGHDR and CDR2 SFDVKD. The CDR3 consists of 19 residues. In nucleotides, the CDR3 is TGTGCCACCAGTGAGCTTCGGACAGGGGAAACGAGCTACAATCAGCCCCAGCATTTT. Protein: CATSELRTGETSYNQPQHF.

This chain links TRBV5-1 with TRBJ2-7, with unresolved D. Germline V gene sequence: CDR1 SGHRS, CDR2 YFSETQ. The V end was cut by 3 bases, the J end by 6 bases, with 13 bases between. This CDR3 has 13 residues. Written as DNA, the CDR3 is TGCGCCAGCAGCTCTGACCTAAAATCCGAGCAGTACTTC. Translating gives CASSSDLKSEQYF. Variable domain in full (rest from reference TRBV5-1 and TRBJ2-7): KAGVTQTPRYLIKTRGQQVTLSCSPISGHRSVSWYQQTPGQGLQFLFEYFSETQRNKGNFPGRFSGRQFSNSRSEMNVSTLELGDSALYLCASSSDLKSEQYFGPGTRLTVT.

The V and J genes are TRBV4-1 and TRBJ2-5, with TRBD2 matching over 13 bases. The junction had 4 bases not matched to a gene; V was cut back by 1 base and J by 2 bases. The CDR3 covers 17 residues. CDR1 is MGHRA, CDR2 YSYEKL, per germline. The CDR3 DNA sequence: TGCGCCAGCAGCCAAGCCGGGACTAGCGGGGTTCAAGAGACCCAGTACTTC. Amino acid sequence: CASSQAGTSGVQETQYF.

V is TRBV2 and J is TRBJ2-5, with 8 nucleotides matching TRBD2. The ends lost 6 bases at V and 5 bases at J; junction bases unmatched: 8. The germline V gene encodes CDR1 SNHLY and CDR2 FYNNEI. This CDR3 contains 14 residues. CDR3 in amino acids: CASRGRGAVETQYF. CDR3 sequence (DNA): TGTGCCAGCAGAGGGCGGGGGGCCGTGGAGACCCAGTACTTC.

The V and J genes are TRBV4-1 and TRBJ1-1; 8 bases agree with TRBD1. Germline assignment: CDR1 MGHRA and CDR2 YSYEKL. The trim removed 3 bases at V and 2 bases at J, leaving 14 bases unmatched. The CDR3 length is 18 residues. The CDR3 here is CASSQRDRLRGPNTEAFF. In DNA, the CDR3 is TGCGCCAGCAGCCAGAGGGACAGGCTGAGGGGTCCTAACACTGAAGCTTTCTTT.

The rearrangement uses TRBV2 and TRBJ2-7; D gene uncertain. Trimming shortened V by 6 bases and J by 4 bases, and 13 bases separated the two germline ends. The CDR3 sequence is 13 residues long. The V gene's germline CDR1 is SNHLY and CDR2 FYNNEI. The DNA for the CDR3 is TGTGCCAGCAGGGGATTCGGTAGGTACGAGCAGTACGTC. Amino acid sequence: CASRGFGRYEQYV.

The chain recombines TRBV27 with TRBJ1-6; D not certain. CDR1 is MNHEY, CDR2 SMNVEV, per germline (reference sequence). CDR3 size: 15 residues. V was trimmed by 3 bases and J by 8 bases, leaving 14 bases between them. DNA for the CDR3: TGTGCCAGCAGTTTTCTCGGACTGATGGATTCACCCCTCCACTTT. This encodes CASSFLGLMDSPLHF.

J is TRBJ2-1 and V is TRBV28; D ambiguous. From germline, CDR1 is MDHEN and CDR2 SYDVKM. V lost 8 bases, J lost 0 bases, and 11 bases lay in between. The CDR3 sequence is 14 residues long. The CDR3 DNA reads TGTGCCAGCTCGGAACAGAGCTCCTACAATGAGCAGTTCTTC. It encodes CASSEQSSYNEQFF.

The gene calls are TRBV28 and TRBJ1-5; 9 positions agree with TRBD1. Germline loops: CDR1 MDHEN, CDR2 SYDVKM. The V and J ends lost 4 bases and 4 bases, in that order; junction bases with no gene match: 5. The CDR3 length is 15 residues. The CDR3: CASSSAGQGNQPQHF. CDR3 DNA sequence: TGTGCCAGCAGTTCCGCCGGACAGGGGAATCAGCCCCAGCATTTT.

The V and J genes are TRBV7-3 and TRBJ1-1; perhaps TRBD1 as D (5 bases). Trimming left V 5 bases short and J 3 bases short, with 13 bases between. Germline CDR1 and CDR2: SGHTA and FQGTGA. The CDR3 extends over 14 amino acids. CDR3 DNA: TGTGCCAGCAGCCGCTCAGGGATGGACACTGAAGCTTTCTTT. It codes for CASSRSGMDTEAFF. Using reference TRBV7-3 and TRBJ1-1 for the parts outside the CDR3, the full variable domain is GAGVSQTPSNKVTEKGKYVELRCDPISGHTALYWYRQSLGQGPEFLIYFQGTGAADDSGLPNDRFFAVRPEGSVSTLKIQRTERGDSAVYLCASSRSGMDTEAFFGQGTRLTVV.

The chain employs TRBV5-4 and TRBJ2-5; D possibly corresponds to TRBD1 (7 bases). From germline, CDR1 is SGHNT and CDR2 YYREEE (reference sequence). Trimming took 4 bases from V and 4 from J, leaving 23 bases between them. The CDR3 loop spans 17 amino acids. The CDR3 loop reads CASSPLIGGQSGETQYF. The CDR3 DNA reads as TGTGCCAGCAGCCCCCTAATCGGGGGACAGTCTGGAGAGACCCAGTACTTC.

The chain's CDR3 is CASSDRGHSGANVLTF. CDR3 sequence (DNA): TGTGCCAGCAGTGACAGGGGGCATTCTGGGGCCAACGTCCTGACTTTC. The V and J genes are TRBV27 and TRBJ2-6; 10 nucleotides line up with TRBD1. Germline V gene data show CDR1 as MNHEY and CDR2 as SMNVEV (reference sequence). V lost 5 bases, J lost 1 base, and 2 bases stayed unmatched. CDR3 length: 16 residues.